Below are 31 T cell receptor beta chains sequenced from a single sample in a study of shared T cell receptors in the human thymus. The method was immunoSEQ multiplex PCR; TCRdb's version includes in-frame clones alone and lacks a portion of them. The repertoire holds hundreds of thousands of clones, with approximately 83% as singletons. This sample also appeared in a second study, on human thymus T cells.

The sequenced sample was thymocytes. The receptors stem from a girl less than two years old with a congenital heart defect.

This clone was detected once. This sequence joins TRBV4-3 and TRBJ1-2; no definite D call. The V end was cut by 0 bases, the J end by 2 bases, with 7 bases between. The CDR3 is 14 residues long. In germline, CDR1 is LGHNA, CDR2 YSLEER. CDR3 coding DNA: TGCGCCAGCAGCCAAGATGTCGGGAACTATGGCTACACCTTC. Encoded protein: CASSQDVGNYGYTF.

The chain is built from TRBV9 and TRBJ1-2; possibly TRBD1 for D (5 bases). Germline CDR1 SGDLS, CDR2 YYNGEE. V lost 2 bases to trimming and J lost 7 bases, with 18 bases between them. There are 15 residues in the CDR3. CDR3 sequence: CASSVSGGSIGGYTF. The CDR3 nucleotides are TGTGCCAGCAGCGTCTCGGGGGGTTCTATTGGTGGCTACACCTTC.

The J gene is TRBJ2-7, the V gene TRBV5-4; D is possibly TRBD2 (5 bases). The CDR3 loop spans 16 amino acids. The germline gives CDR1 SGHNT, CDR2 YYREEE (reference sequence). V lost 3 bases and J lost 5, with 21 bases in between. The DNA for the CDR3 is TGTGCCAGCAGCTCCCTCGTGCGGGTCGGTCCCGACGAGCAGTACTTC. It yields the protein CASSSLVRVGPDEQYF.

The rearrangement links TRBV5-8 to TRBJ1-2; 7 bases are shared with TRBD1. The junction had 12 bases not matched to a gene; V was cut back by 4 bases and J by 6 bases. Germline CDR1 SGHTS, CDR2 YDEGEE. The CDR3 covers 15 residues. CDR3 region: CASSLGTAYWDGYTF. The CDR3 region has the DNA TGTGCCAGCAGCCTTGGGACAGCCTACTGGGATGGCTACACCTTC.

The chain is built from TRBV4-3 and TRBJ1-5, with a tentative D call TRBD1 (6 bases). Per the germline V gene, CDR1 is LGHNA and CDR2 is YSLEER. The CDR3 extends over 16 amino acids. V was pared by 1 base and J by 2 bases, with 12 bases between. This CDR3 is CASSQAYAGGNQPQHF. CDR3 sequence (DNA): TGCGCCAGCAGCCAAGCGTATGCAGGGGGCAATCAGCCCCAGCATTTT.

V and J are TRBV5-1 and TRBJ2-6; D gene uncertain. Germline V gene data show CDR1 as SGHRS and CDR2 as YFSETQ. CDR3 length equals 17 residues. The V gene lost 4 bases and the J gene lost 0 bases, with 14 bases spanning the gap. This CDR3 reads CASSLPKTYSGANVLTF. DNA for the CDR3: TGCGCCAGCAGCCTCCCCAAAACTTACTCTGGGGCCAACGTCCTGACTTTC.

The sample holds one count of this clone. The chain uses TRBV25-1 and TRBJ2-7, with a weak D call TRBD2 (6 bases). This CDR3 spans 15 amino acids. The V gene's germline CDR1 is MGHDK and CDR2 SYGVNS. V lost 5 bases to trimming and J lost 5 bases, with 19 bases between them. CDR3 region: CASSNIRRGRDEQYF. The CDR3 nucleotides are TGTGCCAGCAGTAATATTAGGCGGGGCCGCGACGAGCAGTACTTC.

The CDR3 DNA follows: TGTGCCACCCTACAGGGGATGGGTGAGCAGTTCTTC. It specifies CATLQGMGEQFF. This chain joins TRBV10-3 and TRBJ2-1; TRBD1 matches at 7 bases. This CDR3 has 12 residues. Looked up from germline, CDR1 is ENHRY and CDR2 is SYGVKD. V shed 10 bases, J shed 9 bases, and the junction held 9 bases outside the gene matches.

The chain uses TRBV18 and TRBJ2-1; possible D gene TRBD2, 6 bases. The CDR3 is made up of 15 amino acids. Germline-derived CDR1 and CDR2 are KGHSH and LQKENI. V lost 2 bases and J lost 4, with 12 bases in between. The CDR3: CASSPGAGPYNEQFF. In DNA form, the CDR3 reads TGTGCCAGCTCACCAGGGGCGGGGCCATACAATGAGCAGTTCTTC.

This clone was seen only a few times. This chain connects TRBV4-1 to TRBJ2-2; D may be TRBD1 (6 bases). Germline V gives CDR1 MGHRA, CDR2 YSYEKL. This CDR3 region has 16 residues. V lost 5 bases and J 1 base, leaving 14 bases between the germline ends. The CDR3 coding sequence is TGCGCCAGCAGCACCAGGACAGCGAAGAACACCGGGGAGCTGTTTTTT. The encoded protein is CASSTRTAKNTGELFF.

Only one count was recorded for this clone. The chain combines TRBV9 with TRBJ2-2, with D tentatively TRBD2 (5 bases). V gave up 1 base and J gave up 6 bases, with 7 bases separating them. Germline loops: CDR1 SGDLS, CDR2 YYNGEE. This CDR3 has 13 residues. CDR3: CASSVTGSGELFF. The CDR3 nucleotides read TGTGCCAGCAGCGTAACGGGGTCCGGGGAGCTGTTTTTT. The full variable domain, rest sourced from reference TRBV9 and TRBJ2-2, is DSGVTQTPKHLITATGQRVTLRCSPRSGDLSVYWYQQSLDQGLQFLIQYYNGEERAKGNILERFSAQQFPDLHSELNLSSLELGDSALYFCASSVTGSGELFFGEGSRLTVL.

V gene TRBV4-1 combines with J gene TRBJ2-7; 8 bases fit TRBD2. The CDR3 is made up of 19 amino acids. After removal of 0 bases from V and 4 bases from J, the junction contained 17 bases not matched to a gene. Germline CDR1 and CDR2: MGHRA and YSYEKL. In nucleotides, the CDR3 is TGCGCCAGCAGCCAAGATCTGCGCGTCCCGGGGGGGCTTGATTACGAGCAGTACTTC. Encoded protein: CASSQDLRVPGGLDYEQYF.

About this clone: At one end, the junction sequence differs from germline, possibly due to a read error. CDR3 in amino acids: CASSLTAGAPLDF. DNA of the CDR3: TGTGCCAGCAGTCTTACCGCGGGGGCCCCCCTTGACTTC. The gene calls are TRBV6-4 and TRBJ2-5; D is possibly TRBD2 (7 bases). The CDR3 is 13 amino acids. Per the germline V gene, CDR1 is MRHNA and CDR2 is SNTAGT.

The V gene is TRBV2, the J gene TRBJ1-2; D is perhaps TRBD1 (6 bases). Germline assignment: CDR1 SNHLY and CDR2 FYNNEI. There are 16 residues in the CDR3. V lost 1 base and J lost 5, with 17 bases in between. CDR3 DNA: TGTGCCAGCAGTGAAGAGTGGGGGCCTAAAGGGTATGGCTACACCTTC. Protein sequence: CASSEEWGPKGYGYTF.

This clone was found once. The rearrangement links TRBV2 to TRBJ1-5; the D gene is possibly TRBD1 (5 bases). Germline-derived CDR1 and CDR2 are SNHLY and FYNNEI. The CDR3 length is 15 residues. Trimming shortened V by 5 bases and J by 1 base, and 12 bases separated the two germline ends. CDR3 amino acids: CASSRQTGSNQPQHF. The CDR3 bases are TGTGCCAGCAGTCGACAGACGGGCAGCAATCAGCCCCAGCATTTT.

This clone was seen only a few times. This sequence joins TRBV5-5 and TRBJ1-1, with TRBD1 identical over 11 bases. With 4 bases clipped from V and 4 bases from J, the junction kept 12 bases outside the gene matches. This CDR3 contains 17 residues. CDR1 and CDR2 from the germline V gene are SGHKS and YYEKEE (reference sequence). CDR3 region: CASSRVLRTGGFTEAFF. The CDR3 DNA reads TGTGCCAGCAGCCGTGTTCTCCGGACAGGGGGCTTCACTGAAGCTTTCTTT.

The genes are TRBV5-1 and TRBJ1-2; D is undetermined. There are 13 residues in the CDR3. Germline V gives CDR1 SGHRS, CDR2 YFSETQ. Trimming stripped 0 bases from V and 6 bases from J, with 9 bases between. CDR3 in amino acids: CASSLEGQDGYTF. The CDR3 nucleotides read TGCGCCAGCAGCTTGGAAGGCCAGGATGGCTACACCTTC.

The V call is TRBV28, the J call TRBJ1-2; D unresolved. The CDR3 has 13 residues. Germline V gene data show CDR1 as MDHEN and CDR2 as SYDVKM. The V end lost 2 bases, the J end lost 4 bases, and 8 bases lay between the germline ends. CDR3 DNA: TGTGCCAGCAGTTTAGCAGGCCTCTATGGCTACACCTTC. Translating gives CASSLAGLYGYTF.

The chain links TRBV9 to TRBJ2-1, with 7 positions matching TRBD1. The germline gives CDR1 SGDLS, CDR2 YYNGEE. CDR3 length: 17 amino acids. The V segment lost 5 bases and the J segment 4 bases; nucleotides outside the gene matches: 15. The CDR3, as DNA: TGTGCCAGCAGTCCTATTAATACAGGGGTGGGATACAATGAGCAGTTCTTC. Translated: CASSPINTGVGYNEQFF. Full variable domain (remainder filled in from reference TRBV9 and TRBJ2-1): DSGVTQTPKHLITATGQRVTLRCSPRSGDLSVYWYQQSLDQGLQFLIQYYNGEERAKGNILERFSAQQFPDLHSELNLSSLELGDSALYFCASSPINTGVGYNEQFFGPGTRLTVL.

This chain links TRBV2 with TRBJ1-1; D ambiguous. The germline gives CDR1 SNHLY, CDR2 FYNNEI. Trimming left V 4 bases short and J 4 bases short, with 10 bases between. The CDR3 loop spans 13 amino acids. The CDR3 sequence: CASSARGSTEAFF. The CDR3 nucleotides read TGTGCCAGCAGTGCCCGCGGGAGCACTGAAGCTTTCTTT. Supplemented by reference TRBV2 and TRBJ1-1, the full variable domain reads EPEVTQTPSHQVTQMGQEVILRCVPISNHLYFYWYRQILGQKVEFLVSFYNNEISEKSEIFDDQFSVERPDGSNFTLKIRSTKLEDSAMYFCASSARGSTEAFFGQGTRLTVV.

The CDR3 region is CASSLTPKTETYNEQFF. Here the CDR3 DNA reads TGTGCCAGCAGCTTAACCCCGAAGACAGAGACCTACAATGAGCAGTTCTTC. The rearrangement joins TRBV7-3 to TRBJ2-1; tentatively, D is TRBD1 (5 bases). CDR3 length: 17 residues. V was trimmed by 0 bases and J by 2 bases, leaving 14 bases between them. CDR1 and CDR2 from the germline V gene are SGHTA and FQGTGA.

The chain is built from TRBV9 and TRBJ2-7, with D possibly TRBD2 on 5 matching bases. The CDR3 has 15 residues. Germline V gene sequence: CDR1 SGDLS, CDR2 YYNGEE. The V and J ends lost 4 bases and 2 bases respectively, with 16 bases between them. CDR3 coding DNA: TGTGCCAGCAGCCCCCGAGCGGAGCCCACCTACGAGCAGTACTTC. This translates into CASSPRAEPTYEQYF.

The rearrangement uses TRBV27 and TRBJ1-4; 12 nucleotides line up with TRBD1. V was clipped by 8 bases and J by 7 bases; unmatched bases: 5. The CDR3 extends over 14 amino acids. Germline V lookup: CDR1 MNHEY, CDR2 SMNVEV (reference sequence). CDR3 sequence reads: CASLGTGGGEKLFF. In DNA form, the CDR3 reads TGTGCCAGCCTCGGGACAGGGGGCGGTGAAAAACTGTTTTTT.

V is TRBV10-3 and J is TRBJ2-2; maybe TRBD2 (5 bases). The V and J ends lost 0 bases and 7 bases respectively, with 18 bases between them. CDR1 and CDR2 from the germline V gene are ENHRY and SYGVKD. This CDR3 region has 17 residues. CDR3 protein: CAISESSRDKEDGELFF. CDR3 DNA sequence: TGTGCCATCAGTGAGTCCTCGAGGGATAAGGAGGACGGGGAGCTGTTTTTT.

This sequence joins TRBV14 and TRBJ1-2; D not certain. The CDR3 covers 15 residues. Germline V gene lookup returns CDR1 SGHDN and CDR2 FVKESK. The V gene lost 6 bases and the J gene lost 2 bases, with 16 bases spanning the gap. CDR3 sequence reads: CASSTRGGGNYGYTF. As DNA, the CDR3 is TGTGCCAGCAGTACCCGAGGTGGAGGAAACTATGGCTACACCTTC.

CDR3 sequence (DNA): TGTGCCAGCAGCGTAGTTCCGGGGGGCGTAGAGCAGTTCTTC. Its translation: CASSVVPGGVEQFF. The V gene is TRBV9, the J gene TRBJ2-1; perhaps TRBD2 as D (7 bases). V gave up 0 bases and J gave up 10 bases, with 14 bases separating them. The CDR3 loop spans 14 amino acids. Germline CDR1 and CDR2: SGDLS and YYNGEE.

J is TRBJ1-2 and V is TRBV19; D unclear. This CDR3 is 16 amino acids long. Trimming removed 5 bases from V and 3 bases from J, with 19 bases in between. CDR1 and CDR2 (germline): LNHDA, SQIVND (reference sequence). The CDR3 reads CASSLEVVFHDYGYTF. CDR3 bases: TGTGCCAGTAGTCTTGAGGTCGTCTTCCATGACTATGGCTACACCTTC.

This clone was seen a single time. The chain employs TRBV28 and TRBJ2-5, with a possible D match to TRBD1 (5 bases). With 3 bases removed from V and 3 bases from J, the gap between germline ends came to 20 bases. This CDR3 region has 17 residues. Germline CDR1 MDHEN, CDR2 SYDVKM. The CDR3 DNA is TGTGCCAGCAGTTTCCATGGACATCGGATTTTCGAAGAGACCCAGTACTTC. Translated, it gives CASSFHGHRIFEETQYF.

The rearrangement joins TRBV19 to TRBJ2-1, with D perhaps TRBD1 (6 bases). The CDR3 extends over 18 amino acids. The V end lost 5 bases, the J end lost 10 bases, and 30 bases lay between the germline ends. Germline V gene data show CDR1 as LNHDA and CDR2 as SQIVND (reference sequence). Written as DNA, the CDR3 is TGTGCCAGTAGTCCGGGACATGAGCCAAGAAACTCCCCGGAGGAGCAGTTCTTC. It translates to CASSPGHEPRNSPEEQFF.

The chain couples TRBV28 to TRBJ2-3, with 15 bases that match TRBD2. Germline CDR1 MDHEN, CDR2 SYDVKM. With 5 bases clipped from V and 2 bases from J, the junction kept 2 bases outside the gene matches. The CDR3 length is 16 residues. The CDR3: CASSGTSGGYTDTQYF. The CDR3 bases are TGTGCCAGCAGTGGGACTAGCGGGGGGTACACAGATACGCAGTATTTT.

This clone was counted between two and nine times. The gene calls are TRBV5-6 and TRBJ1-1; 7 bases align to TRBD1. Trimming took 0 bases from V and 6 from J; bases not matched to a gene: 2. CDR1 is SGHDT, CDR2 YYEEEE, per germline. There are 13 residues in the CDR3. The CDR3 loop is CASSLATGAEAFF. The DNA of the CDR3 is TGTGCCAGCAGCTTGGCCACAGGGGCTGAAGCTTTCTTT.